This T cell receptor beta chain emerged from a study of vaccination effects on CD4 cells after COVID-19. Study conclusions and caveats: The study enrolled few convalescent patients and sampled no early post-infection timepoints.

Using viral peptide pools, the ViraFEST assay grew out antigen-specific CD4+ T cells prior to sequencing. Following 10 days of culture, CD4+ T cells were isolated. Either the mRNA-1273 or the BNT162b2 vaccine was given to participants as two doses. The protocol was immunoSEQ multiplex PCR, while the TCRdb copy is restricted to in-frame clones and leaves out a portion. The data show fewer than 80,000 clones, with 74% seen just once and roughly 1.6% held by the top ten. In germline, CDR1 is LNHDA, CDR2 SQIVND (reference sequence). The CDR3 is 16 amino acids. V was pared by 1 base and J by 7 bases, with 10 bases of the junction left unmatched. Points on this clone: As yet, its antigen is unknown.

This receptor was taken from a human donor who received a COVID-19 vaccine. The chain has TRBV19 and TRBJ2-1; 7 nucleotides agree with TRBD1. The sample in question was CD4+ T cells from PBMCs cultured with HCoV-229E spike peptides, obtained after COVID-19 vaccination. The CDR3 reads CASSIVKGATDNEQFF. CDR3 DNA: TGTGCCAGTAGTATAGTGAAGGGGGCGACGGATAATGAGCAGTTCTTC. The whole variable domain, filled in from reference TRBV19 and TRBJ2-1, reads DGGITQSPKYLFRKEGQNVTLSCEQNLNHDAMYWYRQDPGQGLRLIYYSQIVNDFQKGDIAEGYSVSREKKESFPLTVTSAQKNPTAFYLCASSIVKGATDNEQFFGPGTRLTVL.